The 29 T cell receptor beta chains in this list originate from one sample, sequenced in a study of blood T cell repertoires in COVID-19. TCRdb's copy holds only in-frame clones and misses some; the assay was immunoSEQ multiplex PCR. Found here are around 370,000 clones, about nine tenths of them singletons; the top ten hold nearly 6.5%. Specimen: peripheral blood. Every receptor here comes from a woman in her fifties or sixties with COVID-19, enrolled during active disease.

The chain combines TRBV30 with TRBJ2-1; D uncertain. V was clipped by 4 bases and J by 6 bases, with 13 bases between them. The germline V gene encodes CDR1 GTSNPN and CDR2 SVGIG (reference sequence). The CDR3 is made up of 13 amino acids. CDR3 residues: CAWTRLPSNEQFF. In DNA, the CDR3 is TGTGCCTGGACGCGACTCCCCTCCAATGAGCAGTTCTTC. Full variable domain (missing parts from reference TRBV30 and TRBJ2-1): SQTIHQWPATLVQPVGSPLSLECTVEGTSNPNLYWYRQAAGRGLQLLFYSVGIGQISSEVPQNLSASRPQDRQFILSSKKLLLSDSGFYLCAWTRLPSNEQFFGPGTRLTVL.

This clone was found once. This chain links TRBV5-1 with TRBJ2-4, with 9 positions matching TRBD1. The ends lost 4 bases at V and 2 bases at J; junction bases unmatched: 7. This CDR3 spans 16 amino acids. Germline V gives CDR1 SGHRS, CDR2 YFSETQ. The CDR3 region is CASSVTGGASKNIQYF. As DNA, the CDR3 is TGCGCCAGCAGCGTCACAGGGGGCGCGTCCAAAAACATTCAGTACTTC.

The CDR3 reads CASSLGTGEDYGYTF. CDR3 nucleotides: TGCGCCAGCAGCTTGGGGACAGGGGAAGATTATGGCTACACCTTC. The chain uses TRBV5-1 and TRBJ1-2; TRBD1 aligns across 9 bases. This CDR3 comprises 15 residues. V lost 0 bases to trimming and J lost 5 bases; unmatched junction nucleotides: 5. Germline-derived CDR1 and CDR2 are SGHRS and YFSETQ.

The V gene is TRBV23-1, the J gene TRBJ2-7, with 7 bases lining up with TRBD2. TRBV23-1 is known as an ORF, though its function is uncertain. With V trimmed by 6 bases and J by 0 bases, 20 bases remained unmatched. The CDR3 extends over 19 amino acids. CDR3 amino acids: CASSAPMSGIGFRSYEQYF. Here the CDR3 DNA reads TGCGCCAGCAGCGCCCCCATGAGCGGGATAGGCTTTCGCTCCTACGAGCAGTACTTC.

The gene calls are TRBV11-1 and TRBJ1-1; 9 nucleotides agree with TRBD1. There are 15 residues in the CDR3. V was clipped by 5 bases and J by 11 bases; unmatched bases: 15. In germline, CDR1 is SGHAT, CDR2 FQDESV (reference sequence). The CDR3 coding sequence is TGTGCCAGCAGCCGTCCCGGGACAGGGTTCTACGGGGCTTTCTTT. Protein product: CASSRPGTGFYGAFF.

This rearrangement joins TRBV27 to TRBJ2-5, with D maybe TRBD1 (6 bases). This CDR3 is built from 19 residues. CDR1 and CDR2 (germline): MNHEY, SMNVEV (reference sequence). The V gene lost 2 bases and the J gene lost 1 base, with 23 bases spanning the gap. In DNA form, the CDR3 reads TGTGCCAGCAGTTTACCCCCCACTCGGACAGCACTTACCCAAGAGACCCAGTACTTC. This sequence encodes CASSLPPTRTALTQETQYF.

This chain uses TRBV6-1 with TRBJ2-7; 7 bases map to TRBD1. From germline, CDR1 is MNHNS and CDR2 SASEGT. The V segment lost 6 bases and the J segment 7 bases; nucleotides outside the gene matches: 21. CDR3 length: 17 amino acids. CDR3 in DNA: TGTGCCAGCAGCGAATCCCGGGACAGTAGCCCCCTTAGGGAGCAGTACTTC. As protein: CASSESRDSSPLREQYF.

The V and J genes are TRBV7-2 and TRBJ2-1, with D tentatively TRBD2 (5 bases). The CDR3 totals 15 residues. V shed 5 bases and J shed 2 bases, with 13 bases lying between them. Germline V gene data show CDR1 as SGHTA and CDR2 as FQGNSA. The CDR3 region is CASSPAAPTYNEQFF. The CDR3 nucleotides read TGTGCCAGCAGCCCAGCGGCCCCAACCTACAATGAGCAGTTCTTC.

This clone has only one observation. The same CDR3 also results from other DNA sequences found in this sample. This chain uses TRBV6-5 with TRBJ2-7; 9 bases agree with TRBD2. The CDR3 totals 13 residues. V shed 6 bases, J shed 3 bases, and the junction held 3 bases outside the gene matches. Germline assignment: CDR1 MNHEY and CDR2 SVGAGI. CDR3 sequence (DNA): TGTGCCAGCAGGTTAGCGGGAGTCTACGAGCAGTACTTC. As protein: CASRLAGVYEQYF.

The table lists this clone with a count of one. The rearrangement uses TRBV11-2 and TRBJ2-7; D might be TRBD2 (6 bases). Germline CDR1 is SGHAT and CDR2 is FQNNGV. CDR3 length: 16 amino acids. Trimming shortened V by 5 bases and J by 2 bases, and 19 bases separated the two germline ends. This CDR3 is CASSAGLGTETYEQYF. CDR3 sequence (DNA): TGTGCCAGCAGCGCGGGACTCGGGACGGAAACCTACGAGCAGTACTTC.

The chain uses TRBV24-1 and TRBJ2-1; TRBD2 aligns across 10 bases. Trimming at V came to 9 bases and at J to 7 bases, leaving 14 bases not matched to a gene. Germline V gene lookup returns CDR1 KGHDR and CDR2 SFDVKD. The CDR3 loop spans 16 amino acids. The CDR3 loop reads CATSGEASGRWNEQFF. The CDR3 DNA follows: TGTGCCACCTCGGGAGAGGCTAGCGGGAGATGGAATGAGCAGTTCTTC.

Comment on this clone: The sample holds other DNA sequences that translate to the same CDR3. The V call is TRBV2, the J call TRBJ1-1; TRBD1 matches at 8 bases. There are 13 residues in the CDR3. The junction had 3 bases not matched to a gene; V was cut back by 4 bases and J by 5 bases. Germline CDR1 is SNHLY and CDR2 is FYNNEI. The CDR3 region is CASSVTGGTEAFF. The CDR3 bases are TGTGCCAGCAGTGTCACAGGGGGAACTGAAGCTTTCTTT.

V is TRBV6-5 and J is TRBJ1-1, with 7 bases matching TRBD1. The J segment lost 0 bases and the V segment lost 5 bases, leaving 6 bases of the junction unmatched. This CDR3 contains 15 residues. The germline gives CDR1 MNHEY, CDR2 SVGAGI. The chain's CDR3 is CASSPWGQMNTEAFF. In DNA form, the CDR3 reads TGTGCCAGCAGTCCTTGGGGACAGATGAACACTGAAGCTTTCTTT.

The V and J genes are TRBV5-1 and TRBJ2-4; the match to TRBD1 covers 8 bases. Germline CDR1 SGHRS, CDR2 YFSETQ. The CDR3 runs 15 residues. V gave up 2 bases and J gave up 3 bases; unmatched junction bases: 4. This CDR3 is CASSLPGGGKNIQYF. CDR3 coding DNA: TGCGCCAGCAGCTTACCAGGGGGCGGCAAAAACATTCAGTACTTC.

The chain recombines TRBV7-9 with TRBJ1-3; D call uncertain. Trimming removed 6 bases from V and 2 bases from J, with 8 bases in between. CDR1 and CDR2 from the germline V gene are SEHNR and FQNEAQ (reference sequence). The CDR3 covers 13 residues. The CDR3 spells CASSPPAGNTIYF. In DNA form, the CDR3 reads TGTGCCAGCAGTCCACCAGCTGGAAACACCATATATTTT.

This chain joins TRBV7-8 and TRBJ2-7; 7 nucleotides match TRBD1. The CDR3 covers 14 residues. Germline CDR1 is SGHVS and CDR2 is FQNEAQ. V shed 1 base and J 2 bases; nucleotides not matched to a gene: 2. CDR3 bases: TGTGCCAGCAGCTTAGACCAGGGGGCCTACGAGCAGTACTTC. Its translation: CASSLDQGAYEQYF.

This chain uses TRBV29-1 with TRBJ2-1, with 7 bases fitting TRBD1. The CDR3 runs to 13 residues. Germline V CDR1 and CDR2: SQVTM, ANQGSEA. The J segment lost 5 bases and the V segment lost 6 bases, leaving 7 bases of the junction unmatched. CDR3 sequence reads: CSVDRLLNNEQFF. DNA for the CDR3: TGCAGCGTGGACAGGCTTCTTAACAATGAGCAGTTCTTC.

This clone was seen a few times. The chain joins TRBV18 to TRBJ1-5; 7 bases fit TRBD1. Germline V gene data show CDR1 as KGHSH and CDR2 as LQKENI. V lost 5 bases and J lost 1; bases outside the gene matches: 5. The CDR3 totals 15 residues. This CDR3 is CASSATGSSNQPQHF. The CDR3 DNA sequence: TGTGCCAGCTCAGCGACAGGGAGCAGCAATCAGCCCCAGCATTTT.

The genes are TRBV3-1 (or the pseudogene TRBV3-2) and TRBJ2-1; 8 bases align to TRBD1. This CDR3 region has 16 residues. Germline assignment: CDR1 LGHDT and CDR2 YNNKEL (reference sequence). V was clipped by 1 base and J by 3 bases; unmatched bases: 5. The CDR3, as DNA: TGTGCCAGCAGCCAAGGACTGACAGGGGACTACAATGAGCAGTTCTTC. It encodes CASSQGLTGDYNEQFF.

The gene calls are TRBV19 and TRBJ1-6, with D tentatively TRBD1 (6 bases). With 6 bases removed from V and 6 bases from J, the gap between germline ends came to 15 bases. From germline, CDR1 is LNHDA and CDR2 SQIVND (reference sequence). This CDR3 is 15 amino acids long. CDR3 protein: CASRMGAGSNSPLHF. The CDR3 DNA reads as TGTGCCAGTAGAATGGGGGCAGGGTCTAATTCACCCCTCCACTTT.

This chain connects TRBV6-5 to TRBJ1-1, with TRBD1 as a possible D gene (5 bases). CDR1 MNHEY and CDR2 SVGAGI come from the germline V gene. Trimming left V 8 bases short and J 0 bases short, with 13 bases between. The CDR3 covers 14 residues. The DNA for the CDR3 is TGTGCCAGCTCCCTGGGGGGGGTGAACACTGAAGCTTTCTTT. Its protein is CASSLGGVNTEAFF.

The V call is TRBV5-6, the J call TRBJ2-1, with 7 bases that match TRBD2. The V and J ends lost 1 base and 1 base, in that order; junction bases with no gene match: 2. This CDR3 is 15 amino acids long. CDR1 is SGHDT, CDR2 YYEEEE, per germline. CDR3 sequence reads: CASSLRGGSYNEQFF. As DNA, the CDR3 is TGTGCCAGCAGCTTGAGGGGAGGGTCCTACAATGAGCAGTTCTTC.

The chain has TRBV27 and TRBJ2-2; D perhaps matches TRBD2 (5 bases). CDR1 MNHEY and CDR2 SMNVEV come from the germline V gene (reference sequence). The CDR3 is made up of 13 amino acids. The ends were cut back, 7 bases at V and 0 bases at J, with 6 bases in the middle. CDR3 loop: CASTEANTGELFF. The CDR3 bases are TGTGCCAGCACGGAGGCGAACACCGGGGAGCTGTTTTTT.

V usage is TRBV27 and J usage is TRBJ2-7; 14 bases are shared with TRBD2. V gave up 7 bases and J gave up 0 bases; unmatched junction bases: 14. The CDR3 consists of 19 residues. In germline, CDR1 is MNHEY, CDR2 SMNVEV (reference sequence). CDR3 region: CASTPTDWTSGRFSYEQYF. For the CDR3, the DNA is TGTGCCAGCACCCCGACGGACTGGACTAGCGGGAGGTTCTCCTACGAGCAGTACTTC.

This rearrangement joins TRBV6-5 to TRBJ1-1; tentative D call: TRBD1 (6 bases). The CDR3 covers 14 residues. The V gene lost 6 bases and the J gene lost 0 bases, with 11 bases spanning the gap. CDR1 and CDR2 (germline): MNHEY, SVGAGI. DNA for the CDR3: TGTGCCAGCAGGGACAGCGCTTTGAACACTGAAGCTTTCTTT. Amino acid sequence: CASRDSALNTEAFF.

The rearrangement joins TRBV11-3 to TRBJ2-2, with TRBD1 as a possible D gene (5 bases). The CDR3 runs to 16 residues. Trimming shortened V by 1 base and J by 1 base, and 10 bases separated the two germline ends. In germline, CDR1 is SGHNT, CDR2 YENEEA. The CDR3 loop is CASSLGAGKNTGELFF. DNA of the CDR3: TGTGCCAGCAGCTTAGGGGCAGGGAAGAACACCGGGGAGCTGTTTTTT.

Here the CDR3 reads CASSQILGAGTGELFF. The CDR3, as DNA: TGCGCCAGCAGCCAAATTTTAGGGGCAGGCACCGGGGAGCTGTTTTTT. The chain has TRBV4-1 and TRBJ2-2, with D possibly TRBD1 on 5 matching bases. The CDR3 loop spans 16 amino acids. The V gene lost 2 bases and the J gene lost 4 bases, with 14 bases spanning the gap. The germline CDR1 and CDR2 sequences are MGHRA and YSYEKL.

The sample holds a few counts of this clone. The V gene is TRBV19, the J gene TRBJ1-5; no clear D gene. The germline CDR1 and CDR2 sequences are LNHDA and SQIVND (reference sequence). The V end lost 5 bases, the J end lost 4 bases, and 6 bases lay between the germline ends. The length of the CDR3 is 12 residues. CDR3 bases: TGTGCCAGTAGTCCATCAAATCAGCCCCAGCATTTT. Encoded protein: CASSPSNQPQHF.

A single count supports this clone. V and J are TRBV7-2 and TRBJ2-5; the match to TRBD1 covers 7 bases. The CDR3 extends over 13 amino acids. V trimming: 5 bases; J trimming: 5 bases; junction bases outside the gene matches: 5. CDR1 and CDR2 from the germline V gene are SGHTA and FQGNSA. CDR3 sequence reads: CASSRQGGETQYF. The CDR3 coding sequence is TGTGCCAGCAGCCGACAGGGTGGGGAGACCCAGTACTTC.